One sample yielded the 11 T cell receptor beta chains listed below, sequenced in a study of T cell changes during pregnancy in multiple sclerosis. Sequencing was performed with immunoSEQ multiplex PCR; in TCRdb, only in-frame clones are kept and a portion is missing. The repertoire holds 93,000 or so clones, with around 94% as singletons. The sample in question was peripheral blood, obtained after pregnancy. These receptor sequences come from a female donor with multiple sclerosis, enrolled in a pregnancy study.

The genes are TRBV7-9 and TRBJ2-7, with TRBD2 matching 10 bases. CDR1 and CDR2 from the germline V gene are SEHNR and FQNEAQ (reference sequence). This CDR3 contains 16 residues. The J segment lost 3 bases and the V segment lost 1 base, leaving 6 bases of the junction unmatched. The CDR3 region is CASSLGVSGRSYEQYF. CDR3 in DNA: TGTGCCAGCAGCTTAGGGGTTAGCGGGAGGAGCTACGAGCAGTACTTC.

Here the CDR3 DNA reads TGTGCCAGCAGCCTACTGGGGGGGAGTGAAAAACTGTTTTTT. Amino acids: CASSLLGGSEKLFF. The genes are TRBV5-8 and TRBJ1-4; possibly TRBD1 for D (5 bases). The V gene lost 4 bases and the J gene lost 7 bases, with 14 bases spanning the gap. Looked up from germline, CDR1 is SGHTS and CDR2 is YDEGEE. There are 14 residues in the CDR3.

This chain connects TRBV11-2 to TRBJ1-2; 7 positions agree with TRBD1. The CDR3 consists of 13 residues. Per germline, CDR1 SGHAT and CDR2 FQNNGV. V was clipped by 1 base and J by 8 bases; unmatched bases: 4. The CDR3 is CASSLGQGGGYTF. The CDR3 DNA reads TGTGCCAGCAGCTTAGGACAGGGCGGAGGCTACACCTTC.

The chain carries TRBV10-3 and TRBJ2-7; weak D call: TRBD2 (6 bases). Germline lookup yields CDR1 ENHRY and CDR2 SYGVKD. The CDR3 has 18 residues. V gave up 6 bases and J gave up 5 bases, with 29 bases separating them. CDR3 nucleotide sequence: TGTGCCATCAGCCATCCTGGGAGGCTAGTCGGTAGTAGTCACGAGCAGTACTTC. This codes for CAISHPGRLVGSSHEQYF.

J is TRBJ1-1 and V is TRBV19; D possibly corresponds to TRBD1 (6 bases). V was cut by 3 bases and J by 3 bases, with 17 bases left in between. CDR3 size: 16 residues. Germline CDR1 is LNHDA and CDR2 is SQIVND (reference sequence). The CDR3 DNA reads TGTGCCAGTAGTATTAAGAGCAGGGGCTTGGACACTGAAGCTTTCTTT. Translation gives CASSIKSRGLDTEAFF.

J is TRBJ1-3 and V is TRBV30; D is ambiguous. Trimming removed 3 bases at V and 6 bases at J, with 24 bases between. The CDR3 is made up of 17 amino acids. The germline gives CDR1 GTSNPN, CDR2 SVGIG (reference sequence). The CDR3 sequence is CAWSPTPVRWKENTIYF. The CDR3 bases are TGTGCCTGGAGCCCTACTCCCGTCAGGTGGAAGGAAAACACCATATATTTT.

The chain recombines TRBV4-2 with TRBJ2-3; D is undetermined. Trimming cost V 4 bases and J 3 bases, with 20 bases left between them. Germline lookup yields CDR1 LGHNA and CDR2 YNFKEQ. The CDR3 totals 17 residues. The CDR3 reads CASSLLGGATGTDTQYF. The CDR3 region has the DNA TGTGCCAGCAGCCTTCTGGGTGGTGCGACCGGGACAGATACGCAGTATTTT.

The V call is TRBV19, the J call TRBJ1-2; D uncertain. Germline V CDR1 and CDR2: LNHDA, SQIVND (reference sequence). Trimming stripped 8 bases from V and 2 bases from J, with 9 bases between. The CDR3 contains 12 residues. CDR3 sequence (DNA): TGTGCCAGTCAGGAGGGCAACTATGGCTACACCTTC. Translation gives CASQEGNYGYTF.

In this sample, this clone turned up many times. Written as DNA, the CDR3 is TGTGCCAGCTCATCTACCGTCCGCGGGGCCCTCAATGAGCAGTTCTTC. As protein: CASSSTVRGALNEQFF. The chain is built from TRBV18 and TRBJ2-1; possibly TRBD2 for D (6 bases). This CDR3 region has 16 residues. The V end was cut by 5 bases, the J end by 6 bases, with 20 bases between. Germline CDR1 is KGHSH and CDR2 is LQKENI.

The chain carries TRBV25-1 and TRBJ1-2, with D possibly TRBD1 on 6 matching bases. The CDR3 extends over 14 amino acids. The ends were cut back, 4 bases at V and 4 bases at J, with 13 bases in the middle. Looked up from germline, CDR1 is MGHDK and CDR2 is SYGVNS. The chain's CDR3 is CASSGRTDIYGYTF. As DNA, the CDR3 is TGTGCCAGCAGTGGTCGGACAGACATCTATGGCTACACCTTC.

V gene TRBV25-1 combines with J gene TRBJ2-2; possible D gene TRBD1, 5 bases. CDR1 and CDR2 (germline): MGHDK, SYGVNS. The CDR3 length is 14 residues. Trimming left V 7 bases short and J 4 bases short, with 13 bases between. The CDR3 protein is CASKPPQGTGELFF. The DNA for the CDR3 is TGTGCCAGCAAACCTCCCCAGGGCACCGGGGAGCTGTTTTTT.